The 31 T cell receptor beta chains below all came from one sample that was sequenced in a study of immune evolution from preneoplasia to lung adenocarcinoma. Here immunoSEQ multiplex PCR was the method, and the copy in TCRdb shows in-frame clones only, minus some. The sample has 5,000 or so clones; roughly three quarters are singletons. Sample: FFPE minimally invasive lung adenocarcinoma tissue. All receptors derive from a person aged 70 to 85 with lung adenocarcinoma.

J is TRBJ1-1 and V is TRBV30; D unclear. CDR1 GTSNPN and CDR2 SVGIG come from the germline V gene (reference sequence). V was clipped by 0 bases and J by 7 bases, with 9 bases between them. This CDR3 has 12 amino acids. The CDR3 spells CAWSVRGFEAFF. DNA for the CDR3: TGTGCCTGGAGTGTTAGAGGTTTTGAAGCTTTCTTT.

The CDR3, as DNA: TGTGCCAGCAGCTTCGCGGGAGAGAACACCGGGGAGCTGTTTTTT. It codes for CASSFAGENTGELFF. The rearrangement joins TRBV11-2 to TRBJ2-2; TRBD2 agrees at 7 bases. The junction had 2 bases not matched to a gene; V was cut back by 3 bases and J by 1 base. Germline values: CDR1 SGHAT, CDR2 FQNNGV. CDR3 length: 15 amino acids.

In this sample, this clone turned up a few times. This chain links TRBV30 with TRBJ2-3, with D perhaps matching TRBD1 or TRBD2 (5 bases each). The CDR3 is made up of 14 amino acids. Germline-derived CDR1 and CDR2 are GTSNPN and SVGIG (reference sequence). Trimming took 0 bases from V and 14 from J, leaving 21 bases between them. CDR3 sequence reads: CAWSVGLSGTGLYF. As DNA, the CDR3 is TGTGCCTGGAGTGTGGGCCTCTCAGGGACCGGCCTGTATTTT.

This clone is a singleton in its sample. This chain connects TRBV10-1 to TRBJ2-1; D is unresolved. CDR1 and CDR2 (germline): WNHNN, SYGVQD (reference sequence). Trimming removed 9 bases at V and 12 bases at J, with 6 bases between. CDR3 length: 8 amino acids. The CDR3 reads CASFAQFF. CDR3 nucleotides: TGCGCCAGTTTTGCGCAGTTCTTC.

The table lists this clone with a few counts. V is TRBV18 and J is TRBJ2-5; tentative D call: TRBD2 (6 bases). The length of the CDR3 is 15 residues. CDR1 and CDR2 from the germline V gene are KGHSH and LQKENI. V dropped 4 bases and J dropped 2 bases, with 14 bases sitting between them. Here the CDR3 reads CASSQNGRDQETQYF. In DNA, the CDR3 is TGTGCCAGCTCACAGAACGGGAGAGATCAAGAGACCCAGTACTTC.

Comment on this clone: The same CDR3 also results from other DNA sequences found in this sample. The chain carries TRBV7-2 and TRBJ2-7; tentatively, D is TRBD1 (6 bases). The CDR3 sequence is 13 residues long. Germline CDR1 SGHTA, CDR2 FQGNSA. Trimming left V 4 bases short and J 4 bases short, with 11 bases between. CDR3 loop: CASSSRTVYEQYF. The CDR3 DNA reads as TGTGCCAGCAGCTCCCGGACAGTTTACGAGCAGTACTTC.

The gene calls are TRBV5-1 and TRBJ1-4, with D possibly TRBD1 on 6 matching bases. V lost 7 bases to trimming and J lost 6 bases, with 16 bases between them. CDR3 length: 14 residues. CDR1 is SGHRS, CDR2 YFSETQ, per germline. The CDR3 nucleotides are TGCGCCAGCTTTGAAAAACAGGGCGATGAAAAACTGTTTTTT. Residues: CASFEKQGDEKLFF.

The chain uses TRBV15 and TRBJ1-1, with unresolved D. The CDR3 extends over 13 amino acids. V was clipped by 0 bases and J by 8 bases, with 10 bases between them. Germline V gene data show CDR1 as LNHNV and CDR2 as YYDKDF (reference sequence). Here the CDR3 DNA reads TGTGCCACCAGCAGAGATTTCTCGGCGGAAGCTTTCTTT. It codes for CATSRDFSAEAFF.

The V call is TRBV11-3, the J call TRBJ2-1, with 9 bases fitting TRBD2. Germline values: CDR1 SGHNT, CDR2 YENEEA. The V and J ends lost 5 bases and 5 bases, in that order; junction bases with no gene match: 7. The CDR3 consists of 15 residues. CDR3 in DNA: TGTGCCAGCAGCGTTAGCGGGAGTCTCCACAATGAGCAGTTCTTC. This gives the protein CASSVSGSLHNEQFF.

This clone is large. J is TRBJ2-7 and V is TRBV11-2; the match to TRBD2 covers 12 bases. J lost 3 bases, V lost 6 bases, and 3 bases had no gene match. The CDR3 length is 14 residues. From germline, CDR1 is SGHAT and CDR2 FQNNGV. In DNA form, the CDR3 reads TGTGCCAGCAGTTGGACTAGCGGGGACTACGAGCAGTACTTC. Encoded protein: CASSWTSGDYEQYF.

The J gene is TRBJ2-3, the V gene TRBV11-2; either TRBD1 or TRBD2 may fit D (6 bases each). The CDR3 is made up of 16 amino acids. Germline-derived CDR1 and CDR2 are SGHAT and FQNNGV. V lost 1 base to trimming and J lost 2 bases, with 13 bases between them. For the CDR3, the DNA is TGTGCCAGCAGCTTAGTATTTGGGGGGCTCACAGATACGCAGTATTTT. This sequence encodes CASSLVFGGLTDTQYF.

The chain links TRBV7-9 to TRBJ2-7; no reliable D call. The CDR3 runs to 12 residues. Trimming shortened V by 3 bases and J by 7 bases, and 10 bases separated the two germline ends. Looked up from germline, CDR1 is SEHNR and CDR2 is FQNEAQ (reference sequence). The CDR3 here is CASSLGAAEQYF. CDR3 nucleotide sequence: TGTGCCAGCAGCTTGGGCGCAGCGGAGCAGTACTTC.

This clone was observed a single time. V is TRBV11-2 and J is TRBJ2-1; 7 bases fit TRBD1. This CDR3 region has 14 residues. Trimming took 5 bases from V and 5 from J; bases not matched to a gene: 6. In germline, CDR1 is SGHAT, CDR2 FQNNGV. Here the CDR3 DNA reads TGTGCCAGCAGCAAGACAGGGACGGACAATGAGCAGTTCTTC. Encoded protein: CASSKTGTDNEQFF.

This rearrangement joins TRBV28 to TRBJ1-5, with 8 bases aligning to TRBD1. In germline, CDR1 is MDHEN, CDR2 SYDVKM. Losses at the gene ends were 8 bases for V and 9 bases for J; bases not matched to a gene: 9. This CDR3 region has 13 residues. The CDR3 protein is CASAGQGAGPQHF. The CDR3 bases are TGTGCCAGCGCAGGACAGGGCGCGGGGCCCCAGCATTTT.

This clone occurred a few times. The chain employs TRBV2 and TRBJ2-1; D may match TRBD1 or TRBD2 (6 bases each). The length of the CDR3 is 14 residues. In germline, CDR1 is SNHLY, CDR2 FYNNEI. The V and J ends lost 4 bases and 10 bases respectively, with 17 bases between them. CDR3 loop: CASSGTRGGSEQFF. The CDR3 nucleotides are TGTGCCAGCAGTGGCACTAGAGGGGGGTCGGAGCAGTTCTTC.

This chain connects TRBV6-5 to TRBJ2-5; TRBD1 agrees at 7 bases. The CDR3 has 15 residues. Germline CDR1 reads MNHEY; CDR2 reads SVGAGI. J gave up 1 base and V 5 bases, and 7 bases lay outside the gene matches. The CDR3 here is CASSRRGQAQETQYF. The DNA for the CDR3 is TGTGCCAGCAGTCGCCGCGGACAGGCCCAAGAGACCCAGTACTTC.

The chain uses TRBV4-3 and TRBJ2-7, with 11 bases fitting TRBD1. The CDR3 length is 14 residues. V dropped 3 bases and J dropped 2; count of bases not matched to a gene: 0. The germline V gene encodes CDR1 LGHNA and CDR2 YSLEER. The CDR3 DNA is TGCGCCAGCAGCCAGGGACAGGGGGCCTACGAGCAGTACTTC. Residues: CASSQGQGAYEQYF.

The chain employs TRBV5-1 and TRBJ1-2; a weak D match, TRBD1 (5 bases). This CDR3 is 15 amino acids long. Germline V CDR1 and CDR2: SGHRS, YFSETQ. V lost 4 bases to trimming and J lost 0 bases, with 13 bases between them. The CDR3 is CASSPAGASNYGYTF. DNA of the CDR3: TGCGCCAGCAGCCCGGCCGGGGCCTCTAACTATGGCTACACCTTC.

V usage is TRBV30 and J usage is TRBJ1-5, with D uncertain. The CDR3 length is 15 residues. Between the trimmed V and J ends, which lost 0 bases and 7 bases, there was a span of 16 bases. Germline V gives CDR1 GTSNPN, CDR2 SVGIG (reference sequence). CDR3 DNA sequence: TGTGCCTGGAGTGTAGAGGCATCCACCCGGCAGCCCCAGCATTTT. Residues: CAWSVEASTRQPQHF. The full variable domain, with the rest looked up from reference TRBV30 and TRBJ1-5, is SQTIHQWPATLVQPVGSPLSLECTVEGTSNPNLYWYRQAAGRGLQLLFYSVGIGQISSEVPQNLSASRPQDRQFILSSKKLLLSDSGFYLCAWSVEASTRQPQHFGDGTRLSIL.

The CDR3 DNA is TGTGCCAGCAGCCTCTGGGGACAGGGCTACGAGCAGTACTTC. Protein sequence: CASSLWGQGYEQYF. This sequence joins TRBV7-2 and TRBJ2-7; 9 positions match TRBD1. The CDR3 is 14 residues long. The germline CDR1 and CDR2 sequences are SGHTA and FQGNSA. With 5 bases clipped from V and 3 bases from J, the junction kept 5 bases outside the gene matches.

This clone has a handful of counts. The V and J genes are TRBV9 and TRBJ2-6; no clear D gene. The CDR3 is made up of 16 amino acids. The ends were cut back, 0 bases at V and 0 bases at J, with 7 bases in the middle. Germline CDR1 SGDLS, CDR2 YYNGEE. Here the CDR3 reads CASSVEQFSGANVLTF. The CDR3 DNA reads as TGTGCCAGCAGCGTAGAACAGTTCTCTGGGGCCAACGTCCTGACTTTC.

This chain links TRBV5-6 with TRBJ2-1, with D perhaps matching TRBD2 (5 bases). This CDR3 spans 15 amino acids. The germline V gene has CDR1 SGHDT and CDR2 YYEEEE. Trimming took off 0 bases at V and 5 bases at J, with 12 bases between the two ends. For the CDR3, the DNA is TGTGCCAGCAGCTTGGGACTACGTATGGACAATGAGCAGTTCTTC. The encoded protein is CASSLGLRMDNEQFF.

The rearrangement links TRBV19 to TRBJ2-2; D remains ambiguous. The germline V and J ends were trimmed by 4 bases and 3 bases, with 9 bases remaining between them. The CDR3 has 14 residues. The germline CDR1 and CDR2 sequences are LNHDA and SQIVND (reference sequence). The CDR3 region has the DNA TGTGCCAGTAGTAGTCCAGGCTACACCGGGGAGCTGTTTTTT. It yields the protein CASSSPGYTGELFF.

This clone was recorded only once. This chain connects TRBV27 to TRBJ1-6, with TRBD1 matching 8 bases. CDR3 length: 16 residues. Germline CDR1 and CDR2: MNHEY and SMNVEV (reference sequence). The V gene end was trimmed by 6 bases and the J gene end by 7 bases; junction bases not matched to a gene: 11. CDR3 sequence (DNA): TGTGCCAGCAGCCCGGGACAGGCGAAGGGAAATTCACCCCTCCACTTT. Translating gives CASSPGQAKGNSPLHF.

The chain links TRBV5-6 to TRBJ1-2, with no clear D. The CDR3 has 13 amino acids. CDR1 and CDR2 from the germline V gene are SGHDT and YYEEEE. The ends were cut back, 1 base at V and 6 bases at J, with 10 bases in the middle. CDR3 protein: CASSLWGIDGYTF. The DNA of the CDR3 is TGTGCCAGCAGCTTGTGGGGAATTGATGGCTACACCTTC.

The DNA for the CDR3 is TGTGCCAGCAGTTACCGTAGCGGGCCAACAGATACGCAGTATTTT. The encoded protein is CASSYRSGPTDTQYF. The J gene is TRBJ2-3, the V gene TRBV6-5, with 7 bases aligning to TRBD2. CDR1 and CDR2 (germline): MNHEY, SVGAGI. The CDR3 is 15 amino acids. The V and J ends lost 2 bases and 3 bases, in that order; junction bases with no gene match: 5.

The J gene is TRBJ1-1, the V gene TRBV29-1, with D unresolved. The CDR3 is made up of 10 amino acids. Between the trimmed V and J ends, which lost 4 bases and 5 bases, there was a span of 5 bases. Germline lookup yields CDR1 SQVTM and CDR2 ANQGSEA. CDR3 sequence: CSVVWTEAFF. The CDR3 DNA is TGCAGCGTTGTGTGGACTGAAGCTTTCTTT. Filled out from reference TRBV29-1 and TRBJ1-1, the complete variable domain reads SAVISQKPSRDICQRGTSLTIQCQVDSQVTMMFWYRQQPGQSLTLIATANQGSEATYESGFVIDKFPISRPNLTFSTLTVSNMSPEDSSIYLCSVVWTEAFFGQGTRLTVV.

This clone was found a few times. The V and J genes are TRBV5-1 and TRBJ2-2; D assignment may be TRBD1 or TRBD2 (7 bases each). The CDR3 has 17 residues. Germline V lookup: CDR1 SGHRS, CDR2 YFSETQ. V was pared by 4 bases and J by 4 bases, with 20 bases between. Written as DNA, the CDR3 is TGCGCCAGCAGCAGGGGACAGACAGGACTAGGCACCGGGGAGCTGTTTTTT. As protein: CASSRGQTGLGTGELFF.

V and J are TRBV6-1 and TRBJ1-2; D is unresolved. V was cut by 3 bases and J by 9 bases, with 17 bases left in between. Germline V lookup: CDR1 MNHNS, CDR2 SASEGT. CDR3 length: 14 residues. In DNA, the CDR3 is TGTGCCAGCAGTGAGGGGAGCCGAGGGATCCGCTACACCTTC. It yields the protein CASSEGSRGIRYTF.

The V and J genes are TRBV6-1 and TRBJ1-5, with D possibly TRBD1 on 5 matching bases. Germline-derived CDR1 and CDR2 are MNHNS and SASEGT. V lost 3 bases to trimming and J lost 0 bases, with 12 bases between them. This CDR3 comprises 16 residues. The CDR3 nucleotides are TGTGCCAGCAGTGATTGGGGCTATTATAGCAATCAGCCCCAGCATTTT. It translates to CASSDWGYYSNQPQHF.

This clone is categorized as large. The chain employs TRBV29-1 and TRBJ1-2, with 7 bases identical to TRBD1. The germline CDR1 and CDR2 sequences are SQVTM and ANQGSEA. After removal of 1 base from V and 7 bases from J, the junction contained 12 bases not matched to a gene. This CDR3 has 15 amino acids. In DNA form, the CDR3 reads TGCAGCGTTGAAGCTACCGGGGAACAGGGGATTGGCTACACCTTC. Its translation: CSVEATGEQGIGYTF.